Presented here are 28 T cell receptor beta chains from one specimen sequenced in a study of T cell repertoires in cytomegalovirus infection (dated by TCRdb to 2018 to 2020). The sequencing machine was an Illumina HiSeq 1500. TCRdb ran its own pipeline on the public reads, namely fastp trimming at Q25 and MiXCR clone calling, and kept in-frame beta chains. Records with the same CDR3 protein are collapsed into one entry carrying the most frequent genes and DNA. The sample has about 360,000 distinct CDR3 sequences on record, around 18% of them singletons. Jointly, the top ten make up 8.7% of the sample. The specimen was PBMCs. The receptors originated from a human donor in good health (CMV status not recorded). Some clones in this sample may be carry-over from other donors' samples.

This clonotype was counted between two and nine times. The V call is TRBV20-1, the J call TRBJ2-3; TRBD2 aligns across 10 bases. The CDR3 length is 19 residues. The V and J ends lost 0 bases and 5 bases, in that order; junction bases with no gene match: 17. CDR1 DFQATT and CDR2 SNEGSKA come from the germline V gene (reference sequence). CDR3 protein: CSARDLGSGLAGVLDTQYF. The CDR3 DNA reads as TGCAGTGCTAGAGATCTGGGAAGTGGTCTAGCGGGAGTTTTAGATACGCAGTATTTT.

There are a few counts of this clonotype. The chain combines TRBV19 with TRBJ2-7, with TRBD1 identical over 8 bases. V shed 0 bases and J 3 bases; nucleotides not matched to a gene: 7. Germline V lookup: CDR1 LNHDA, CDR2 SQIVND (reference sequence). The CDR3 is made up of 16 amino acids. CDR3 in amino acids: CASSIESRTGYYEQYF. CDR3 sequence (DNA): TGTGCCAGTAGTATAGAATCCCGGACAGGGTACTACGAGCAGTACTTC.

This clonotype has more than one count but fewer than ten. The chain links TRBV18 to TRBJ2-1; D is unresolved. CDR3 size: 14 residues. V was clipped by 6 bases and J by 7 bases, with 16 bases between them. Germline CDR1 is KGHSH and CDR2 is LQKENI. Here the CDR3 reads CASSPLAVSNEQFF. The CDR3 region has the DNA TGTGCCAGCTCGCCCCTCGCGGTCTCTAATGAGCAGTTCTTC.

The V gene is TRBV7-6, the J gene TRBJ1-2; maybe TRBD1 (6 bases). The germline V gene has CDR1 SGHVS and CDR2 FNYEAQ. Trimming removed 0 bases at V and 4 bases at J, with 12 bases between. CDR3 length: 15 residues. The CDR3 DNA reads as TGTGCCAGCAGCTTAGCCCCCGCAGGGGCCTATGGCTACACCTTC. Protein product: CASSLAPAGAYGYTF.

CDR3 sequence reads: CAWSRWTGGPNTEAFF. The DNA of the CDR3 is TGTGCCTGGAGTCGATGGACAGGGGGCCCAAACACTGAAGCTTTCTTT. The chain uses TRBV30 and TRBJ1-1; TRBD1 agrees at 11 bases. The CDR3 runs to 16 residues. Germline-derived CDR1 and CDR2 are GTSNPN and SVGIG (reference sequence). V trimming: 2 bases; J trimming: 2 bases; junction bases outside the gene matches: 7.

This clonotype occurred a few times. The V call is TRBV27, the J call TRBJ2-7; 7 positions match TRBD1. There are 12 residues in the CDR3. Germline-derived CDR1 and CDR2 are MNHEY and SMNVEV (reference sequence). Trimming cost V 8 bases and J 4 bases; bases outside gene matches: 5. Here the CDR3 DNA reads TGTGCCAGCCGGGACAGCCGGTACGAGCAGTACTTC. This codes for CASRDSRYEQYF.

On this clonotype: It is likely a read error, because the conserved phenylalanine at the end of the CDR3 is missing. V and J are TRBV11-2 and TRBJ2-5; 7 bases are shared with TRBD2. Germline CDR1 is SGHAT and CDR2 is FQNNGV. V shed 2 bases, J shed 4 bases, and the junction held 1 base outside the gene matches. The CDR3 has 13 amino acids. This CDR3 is CASSLPGGETQYL. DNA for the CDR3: TGTGCCAGCAGCTTACCGGGAGGAGAGACCCAGTACTTA.

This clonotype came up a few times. The CDR3 region is CASSQDSRGYEQYF. DNA of the CDR3: TGCGCCAGCAGCCAAGATAGTAGGGGCTACGAGCAGTACTTC. The V and J genes are TRBV4-3 and TRBJ2-7, with D maybe TRBD1 (5 bases). CDR1 and CDR2 (germline): LGHNA, YSLEER. Between the trimmed V and J ends, which lost 0 bases and 3 bases, there was a span of 9 bases. The CDR3 has 14 amino acids.

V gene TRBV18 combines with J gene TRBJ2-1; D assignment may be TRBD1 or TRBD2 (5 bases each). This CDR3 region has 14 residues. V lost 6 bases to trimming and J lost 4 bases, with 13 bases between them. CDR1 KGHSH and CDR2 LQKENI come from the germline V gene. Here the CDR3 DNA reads TGTGCCAGCTCTTCCGGGACGACATACAATGAGCAGTTCTTC. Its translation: CASSSGTTYNEQFF.

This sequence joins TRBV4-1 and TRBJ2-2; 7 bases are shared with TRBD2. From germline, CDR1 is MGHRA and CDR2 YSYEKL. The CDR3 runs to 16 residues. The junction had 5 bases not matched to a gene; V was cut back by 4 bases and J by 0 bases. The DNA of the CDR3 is TGCGCCAGCAGCCGGCGGGGACTACCGAACACCGGGGAGCTGTTTTTT. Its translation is CASSRRGLPNTGELFF.

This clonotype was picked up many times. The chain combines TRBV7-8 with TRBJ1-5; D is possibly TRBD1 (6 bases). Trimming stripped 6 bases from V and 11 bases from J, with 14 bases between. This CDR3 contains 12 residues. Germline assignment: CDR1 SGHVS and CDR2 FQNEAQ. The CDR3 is CASSYSTGTQHF. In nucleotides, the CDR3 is TGTGCCAGCAGTTACTCCACAGGGACCCAGCATTTT.

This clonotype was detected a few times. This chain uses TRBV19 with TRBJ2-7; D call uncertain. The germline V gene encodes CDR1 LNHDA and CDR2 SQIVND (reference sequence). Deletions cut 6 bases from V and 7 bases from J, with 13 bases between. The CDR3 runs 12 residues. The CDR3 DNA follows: TGTGCCAGTAGAGACCCCATGAGGGAGCAGTACTTC. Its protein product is CASRDPMREQYF.

CDR3: CAISESGGRGTYEQYF. For the CDR3, the DNA is TGTGCCATCAGTGAGTCTGGCGGCCGTGGGACCTACGAGCAGTACTTC. This chain links TRBV10-3 with TRBJ2-7; D is unclear. Germline assignment: CDR1 ENHRY and CDR2 SYGVKD. This CDR3 is 16 amino acids long. V gave up 0 bases and J gave up 2 bases, with 14 bases separating them.

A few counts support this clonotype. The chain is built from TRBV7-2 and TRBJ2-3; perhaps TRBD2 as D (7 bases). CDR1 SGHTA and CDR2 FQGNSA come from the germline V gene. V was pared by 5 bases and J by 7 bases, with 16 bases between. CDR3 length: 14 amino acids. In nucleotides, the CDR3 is TGTGCCAGCAGCCCAGACGGGGGGCCGTATACGCAGTATTTT. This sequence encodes CASSPDGGPYTQYF.

The CDR3 is CSGWSGVGNQPQHF. As DNA, the CDR3 is TGCAGTGGCTGGTCAGGGGTCGGCAATCAGCCCCAGCATTTT. The chain employs TRBV20-1 and TRBJ1-5; possibly TRBD1 for D (6 bases). Per the germline V gene, CDR1 is DFQATT and CDR2 is SNEGSKA (reference sequence). The CDR3 spans 14 residues. The V end lost 7 bases, the J end lost 2 bases, and 15 bases lay between the germline ends.

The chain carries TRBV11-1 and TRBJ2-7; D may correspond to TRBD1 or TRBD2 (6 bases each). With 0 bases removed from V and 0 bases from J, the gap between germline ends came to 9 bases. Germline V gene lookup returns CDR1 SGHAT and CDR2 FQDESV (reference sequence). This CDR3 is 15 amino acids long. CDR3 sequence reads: CASSLAGGFSYEQYF. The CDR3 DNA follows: TGTGCCAGCAGCTTAGCGGGGGGCTTCTCCTACGAGCAGTACTTC.

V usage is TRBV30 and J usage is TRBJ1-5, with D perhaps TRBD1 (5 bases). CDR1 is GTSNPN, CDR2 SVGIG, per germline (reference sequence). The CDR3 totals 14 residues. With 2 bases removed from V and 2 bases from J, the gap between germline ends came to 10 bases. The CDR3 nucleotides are TGTGCCTGGAGTACGGGGCAGGGCAATCAGCCCCAGCATTTT. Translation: CAWSTGQGNQPQHF.

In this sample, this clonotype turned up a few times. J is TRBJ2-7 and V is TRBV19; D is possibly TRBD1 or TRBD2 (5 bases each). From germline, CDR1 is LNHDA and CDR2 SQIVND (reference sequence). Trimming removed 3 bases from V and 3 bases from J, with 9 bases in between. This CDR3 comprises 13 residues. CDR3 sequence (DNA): TGTGCCAGTAGTATGGGACCAGGCTACGAGCAGTACTTC. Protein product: CASSMGPGYEQYF.

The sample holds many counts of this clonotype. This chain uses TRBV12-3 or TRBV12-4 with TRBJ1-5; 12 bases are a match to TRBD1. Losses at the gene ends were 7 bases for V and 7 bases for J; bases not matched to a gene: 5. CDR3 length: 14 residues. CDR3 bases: TGTGCCAGCACCGGGACAGGGGGCAGGCAGCCCCAGCATTTT. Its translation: CASTGTGGRQPQHF.

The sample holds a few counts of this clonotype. The CDR3 DNA is TGTGCCAGCAGCCAAGATCGGGTCGTCTCTGGAAACACCATATATTTT. It translates to CASSQDRVVSGNTIYF. This rearrangement joins TRBV4-2 to TRBJ1-3; D remains unclear. There are 16 residues in the CDR3. Per germline, CDR1 LGHNA and CDR2 YNFKEQ. Trimming took 0 bases from V and 0 from J, leaving 9 bases between them.

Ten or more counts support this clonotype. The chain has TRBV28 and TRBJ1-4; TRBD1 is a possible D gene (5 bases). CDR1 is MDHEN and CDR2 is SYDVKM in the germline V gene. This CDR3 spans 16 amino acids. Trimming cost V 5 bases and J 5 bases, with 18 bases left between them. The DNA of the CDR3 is TGTGCCAGCAGTAGTGTTTCGGGGGAGGGGAATGAAAAACTGTTTTTT. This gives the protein CASSSVSGEGNEKLFF.

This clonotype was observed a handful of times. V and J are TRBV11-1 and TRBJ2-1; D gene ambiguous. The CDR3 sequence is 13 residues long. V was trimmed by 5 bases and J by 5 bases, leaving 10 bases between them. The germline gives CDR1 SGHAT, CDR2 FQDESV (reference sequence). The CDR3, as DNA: TGTGCCAGCAGCATCAGCTACGACAATGAGCAGTTCTTC. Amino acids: CASSISYDNEQFF.

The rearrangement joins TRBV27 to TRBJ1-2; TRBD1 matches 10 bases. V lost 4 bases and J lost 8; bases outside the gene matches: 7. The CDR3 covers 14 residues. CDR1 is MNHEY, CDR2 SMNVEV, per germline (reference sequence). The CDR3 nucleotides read TGTGCCAGCAGTTCGACAGGGGGCCATGGGGGCTACACCTTC. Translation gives CASSSTGGHGGYTF.

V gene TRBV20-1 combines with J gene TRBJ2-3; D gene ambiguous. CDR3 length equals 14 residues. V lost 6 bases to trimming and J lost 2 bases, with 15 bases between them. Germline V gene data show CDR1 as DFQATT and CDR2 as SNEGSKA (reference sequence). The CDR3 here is CSAPTTGSTDTQYF. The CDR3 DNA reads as TGCAGTGCCCCGACCACCGGGTCCACAGATACGCAGTATTTT.

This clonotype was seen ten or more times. DNA for the CDR3: TGTGCCAGCAGTTTTATAGGAGGTAGCAATCAGCCCCAGCATTTT. It encodes CASSFIGGSNQPQHF. V gene TRBV6-1 combines with J gene TRBJ1-5; the D is unclear. Deletions cut 5 bases from V and 0 bases from J, with 11 bases between. Germline CDR1 is MNHNS and CDR2 is SASEGT. There are 15 residues in the CDR3.

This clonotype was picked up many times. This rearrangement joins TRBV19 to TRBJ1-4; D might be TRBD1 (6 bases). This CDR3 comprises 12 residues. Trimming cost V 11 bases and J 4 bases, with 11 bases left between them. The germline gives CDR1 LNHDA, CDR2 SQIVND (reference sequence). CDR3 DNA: TGTGCCGCGGGACAAAGTAATGAAAAACTGTTTTTT. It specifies CAAGQSNEKLFF.

The CDR3 loop reads CATSDFWNPDTQYF. The CDR3 region has the DNA TGTGCCACCAGTGATTTTTGGAATCCAGATACGCAGTATTTT. The J gene is TRBJ2-3, the V gene TRBV24-1; D not resolved. V lost 1 base and J 4 bases, leaving 8 bases between the germline ends. Germline V CDR1 and CDR2: KGHDR, SFDVKD. This CDR3 is built from 14 residues.

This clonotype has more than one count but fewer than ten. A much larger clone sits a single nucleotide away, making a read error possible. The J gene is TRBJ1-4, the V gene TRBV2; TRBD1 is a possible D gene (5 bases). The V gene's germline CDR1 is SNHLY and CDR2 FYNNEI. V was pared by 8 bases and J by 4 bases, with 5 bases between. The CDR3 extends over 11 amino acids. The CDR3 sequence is CASGGNEKLFF. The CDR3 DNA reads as TGTGCCAGCGGGGGTAATGAAAAACTGTTTTTT.